The 24 T cell receptor beta chains in this list originate from one sample, sequenced in a study of blood T cell repertoires in COVID-19. Using immunoSEQ multiplex PCR, the repertoire was profiled, and TCRdb retains in-frame clones only, with some absent. Among approximately 110,000 clones listed, roughly 80% were seen once. Sequenced material: peripheral blood. These receptor sequences come from an elderly man with COVID-19, enrolled during active disease.

V is TRBV6-2 or TRBV6-3 and J is TRBJ2-7, with D perhaps matching TRBD2 (6 bases). The CDR3 totals 15 residues. V shed 2 bases and J shed 3 bases, with 14 bases lying between them. In germline, CDR1 is MNHEY, CDR2 SVGEGT. The DNA for the CDR3 is TGTGCCAGCAGTTACGAGGGAGGTGGGATCTACGAGCAGTACTTC. Translated, it gives CASSYEGGGIYEQYF.

As for this clone: Additional DNA sequences in this sample encode the identical CDR3. The chain employs TRBV18 and TRBJ2-7; the match to TRBD1 covers 8 bases. The CDR3 spans 14 residues. Losses at the gene ends were 3 bases for V and 4 bases for J; bases not matched to a gene: 5. The germline CDR1 and CDR2 sequences are KGHSH and LQKENI. The CDR3 spells CASSPRQGSYEQYF. The DNA for the CDR3 is TGTGCCAGCTCACCTCGACAGGGGTCTTACGAGCAGTACTTC.

V and J are TRBV6-5 and TRBJ2-1, with D perhaps matching TRBD1 (5 bases). Per the germline V gene, CDR1 is MNHEY and CDR2 is SVGAGI. This CDR3 spans 13 amino acids. Between the trimmed V and J ends, which lost 2 bases and 6 bases, there was a span of 8 bases. The CDR3 DNA sequence: TGTGCCAGCAGTTACGCAGGGTTCAATGAGCAGTTCTTC. Translation gives CASSYAGFNEQFF.

The chain uses TRBV9 and TRBJ2-7; TRBD1 aligns across 9 bases. The germline V gene encodes CDR1 SGDLS and CDR2 YYNGEE. V gave up 2 bases and J gave up 3 bases; unmatched junction bases: 9. This CDR3 region has 16 residues. The CDR3 here is CASSVGGDRALYEQYF. In nucleotides, the CDR3 is TGTGCCAGCAGCGTTGGGGGGGACAGGGCCCTCTACGAGCAGTACTTC. Together with reference TRBV9 and TRBJ2-7, the CDR3 gives the full variable domain: DSGVTQTPKHLITATGQRVTLRCSPRSGDLSVYWYQQSLDQGLQFLIQYYNGEERAKGNILERFSAQQFPDLHSELNLSSLELGDSALYFCASSVGGDRALYEQYFGPGTRLTVT.

This sequence joins TRBV24-1 and TRBJ2-5, with 8 nucleotides matching TRBD1. The ends lost 6 bases at V and 2 bases at J; junction bases unmatched: 4. The CDR3 covers 14 residues. From germline, CDR1 is KGHDR and CDR2 SFDVKD. The DNA of the CDR3 is TGTGCCACCAGTATTACAGGGGGGCAAGAGACCCAGTACTTC. It translates to CATSITGGQETQYF.

This clone was detected once. The V call is TRBV9, the J call TRBJ2-1; 12 nucleotides agree with TRBD2. With V trimmed by 0 bases and J by 16 bases, 8 bases remained unmatched. Germline loops: CDR1 SGDLS, CDR2 YYNGEE. There are 14 residues in the CDR3. CDR3 region: CASSVGTTSGRAFF. CDR3 bases: TGTGCCAGCAGCGTAGGGACGACTAGCGGGAGAGCCTTCTTC.

This clone has just one count. The genes are TRBV11-3 and TRBJ2-3; 9 bases are a match to TRBD1. V gave up 5 bases and J gave up 2 bases; unmatched junction bases: 5. The CDR3 has 15 amino acids. Germline loops: CDR1 SGHNT, CDR2 YENEEA. CDR3 sequence: CASSTGTGLTDTQYF. In nucleotides, the CDR3 is TGTGCCAGCAGCACCGGGACAGGGCTCACAGATACGCAGTATTTT.

The chain employs TRBV27 and TRBJ1-6; TRBD1 is a possible D gene (5 bases). The V and J ends lost 8 bases and 1 base respectively, with 15 bases between them. CDR3 length: 16 amino acids. Germline CDR1 and CDR2: MNHEY and SMNVEV (reference sequence). CDR3 protein: CASRGTKGSYNSPLHF. Written as DNA, the CDR3 is TGTGCCAGCCGCGGTACCAAGGGGTCCTATAATTCACCCCTCCACTTT.

This chain connects TRBV18 to TRBJ2-7; 7 positions agree with TRBD1. V was pared by 9 bases and J by 5 bases, with 7 bases of the junction left unmatched. The CDR3 sequence is 12 residues long. Germline values: CDR1 KGHSH, CDR2 LQKENI. The CDR3 DNA reads TGTGCCAGTTACTTAACAGGGGACGAGCAGTACTTC. Translating gives CASYLTGDEQYF.

This clone was seen a handful of times. The chain is built from TRBV5-8 and TRBJ2-2; TRBD1 matches 9 bases. The CDR3 covers 16 residues. CDR1 is SGHTS, CDR2 YDEGEE, per germline. J lost 4 bases, V lost 4 bases, and 8 bases had no gene match. The CDR3 DNA reads TGTGCCAGCAGCCCGATGACAGGGGGGAGCACCGGGGAGCTGTTTTTT. Amino acids: CASSPMTGGSTGELFF.

The genes are TRBV5-6 and TRBJ1-5, with D maybe TRBD1 (5 bases). The germline V gene has CDR1 SGHDT and CDR2 YYEEEE. This CDR3 is built from 13 residues. The V end lost 1 base, the J end lost 12 bases, and 14 bases lay between the germline ends. The chain's CDR3 is CASSLWATDVQHF. In DNA, the CDR3 is TGTGCCAGCAGCTTGTGGGCGACAGACGTCCAGCATTTT.

The rearrangement links TRBV19 to TRBJ1-2, with 8 bases that match TRBD1. Germline CDR1 is LNHDA and CDR2 is SQIVND (reference sequence). The ends lost 7 bases at V and 7 bases at J; junction bases unmatched: 8. This CDR3 is built from 13 residues. The CDR3: CASKPSDRAGYTF. CDR3 coding DNA: TGTGCCAGTAAACCCTCGGACAGGGCTGGCTACACCTTC.

The genes are TRBV18 and TRBJ2-7, with 8 bases fitting TRBD1. V trimming: 4 bases; J trimming: 2 bases; junction bases outside the gene matches: 4. Germline lookup yields CDR1 KGHSH and CDR2 LQKENI. CDR3 length equals 14 residues. The CDR3 region has the DNA TGTGCCAGCTCACAACAGGGGGGCACCTACGAGCAGTACTTC. Its translation is CASSQQGGTYEQYF.

This chain links TRBV5-1 with TRBJ1-2, with 8 bases aligning to TRBD1. This CDR3 is built from 15 residues. In germline, CDR1 is SGHRS, CDR2 YFSETQ. V was pared by 4 bases and J by 1 base, with 6 bases of the junction left unmatched. CDR3 bases: TGCGCCAGCAGCCTAGGGACAGGCGATAACTATGGCTACACCTTC. It encodes CASSLGTGDNYGYTF.

This clone appeared a few times. The chain carries TRBV9 and TRBJ2-2; 7 nucleotides agree with TRBD1. Losses at the gene ends were 4 bases for V and 0 bases for J; bases not matched to a gene: 3. The CDR3 covers 15 residues. CDR1 SGDLS and CDR2 YYNGEE come from the germline V gene. For the CDR3, the DNA is TGTGCCAGCAGCCCAGGGGGATCGAACACCGGGGAGCTGTTTTTT. Its protein is CASSPGGSNTGELFF.

The rearrangement links TRBV6-5 to TRBJ2-5, with TRBD2 identical over 9 bases. This CDR3 contains 13 residues. The germline gives CDR1 MNHEY, CDR2 SVGAGI. V shed 10 bases and J 5 bases; nucleotides not matched to a gene: 8. CDR3 nucleotide sequence: TGTGCCACCAGAAGTAGCGGGAGTGAGACCCAGTACTTC. Translation: CATRSSGSETQYF.

The chain has TRBV7-3 and TRBJ2-1, with 13 bases identical to TRBD2. J gave up 9 bases and V 3 bases, and 5 bases lay outside the gene matches. CDR1 and CDR2 from the germline V gene are SGHTA and FQGTGA. The CDR3 sequence is 15 residues long. The CDR3 DNA sequence: TGTGCCAGCAGCTTTCGGACTAGCGGGAGTAGTGAGCAGTTCTTC. This codes for CASSFRTSGSSEQFF.

The chain employs TRBV5-1 and TRBJ1-1; D possibly corresponds to TRBD1 (5 bases). In germline, CDR1 is SGHRS, CDR2 YFSETQ. Trimming pared 7 bases from V and 3 bases from J, leaving 10 bases between. This CDR3 is 12 amino acids long. CDR3 amino acids: CASGLGDTEAFF. CDR3 DNA sequence: TGCGCCAGCGGGCTAGGGGACACTGAAGCTTTCTTT. Combining the CDR3 with reference TRBV5-1 and TRBJ1-1 gives the whole variable domain KAGVTQTPRYLIKTRGQQVTLSCSPISGHRSVSWYQQTPGQGLQFLFEYFSETQRNKGNFPGRFSGRQFSNSRSEMNVSTLELGDSALYLCASGLGDTEAFFGQGTRLTVV.

This chain links TRBV28 with TRBJ2-3; D is undetermined. Trimming left V 11 bases short and J 0 bases short, with 15 bases between. CDR3 length: 14 residues. CDR1 is MDHEN, CDR2 SYDVKM, per germline. This CDR3 reads CAPKSVPSTDTQYF. DNA for the CDR3: TGTGCCCCGAAATCGGTGCCTAGCACAGATACGCAGTATTTT.

The chain couples TRBV6-6 to TRBJ1-2, with D unresolved. V lost 6 bases to trimming and J lost 8 bases, with 16 bases between them. The CDR3 extends over 13 amino acids. From germline, CDR1 is MNHNY and CDR2 SVGAGI (reference sequence). This chain's CDR3 is CASSRDGLKGYTF. The CDR3 DNA reads as TGTGCCAGCAGCCGCGACGGACTAAAGGGCTACACCTTC.

This chain connects TRBV11-2 to TRBJ2-7, with 11 bases fitting TRBD1. This CDR3 has 18 residues. V dropped 2 bases and J dropped 2; count of bases not matched to a gene: 11. Germline lookup yields CDR1 SGHAT and CDR2 FQNNGV. The CDR3 protein is CASSLSFGQGAPPYEQYF. The CDR3 region has the DNA TGTGCCAGCAGCTTATCTTTCGGACAGGGGGCTCCTCCCTACGAGCAGTACTTC.

The V and J genes are TRBV15 and TRBJ1-2; D is possibly TRBD1 (5 bases). Germline-derived CDR1 and CDR2 are LNHNV and YYDKDF (reference sequence). The CDR3 spans 14 residues. V was trimmed by 0 bases and J by 5 bases, leaving 10 bases between them. The DNA for the CDR3 is TGTGCCACCAGCAGAGACAGGGTAGGATATGGCTACACCTTC. It specifies CATSRDRVGYGYTF.

The V and J genes are TRBV6-2 or TRBV6-3 and TRBJ2-7; 7 nucleotides align to TRBD1. Trimming took 4 bases from V and 0 from J; bases not matched to a gene: 9. This CDR3 has 16 residues. Germline V gene lookup returns CDR1 MNHEY and CDR2 SVGEGT. The CDR3 sequence is CASSSTGTEVSYEQYF. CDR3 DNA sequence: TGTGCCAGCAGTTCAACCGGGACAGAAGTCTCCTACGAGCAGTACTTC.

This chain connects TRBV14 to TRBJ2-7; D ambiguous. Trimming cost V 4 bases and J 7 bases, with 17 bases left between them. Germline lookup yields CDR1 SGHDN and CDR2 FVKESK. The CDR3 consists of 14 residues. CDR3 protein: CASSPLISATEQYF. CDR3 DNA: TGTGCCAGCAGCCCCTTGATTAGTGCTACTGAGCAGTACTTC.